This T cell receptor (beta chain) appears in the sequencing data of a study of immune cell composition in non-small cell lung cancer. Notes on the study in general: Clones >0.5% enriched in tumour were rarer in adenocarcinoma (around 33%) than squamous (roughly 75%).

Comment on this clone: Its antigen is unknown.

The method was immunoSEQ multiplex PCR; TCRdb's version includes in-frame clones alone and lacks a portion of them. The repertoire includes roughly 3,500 clones, around 69% of them detected once, and 20% sits in the top ten. Normal lung was sampled as far from the tumour as possible, at least 3 cm. The V and J ends lost 4 bases and 7 bases, in that order; junction bases with no gene match: 14. Per the germline V gene, CDR1 is MGHRA and CDR2 is YSYEKL. The CDR3 contains 17 residues. The chain employs TRBV4-1 and TRBJ2-2, with 8 positions matching TRBD2. This clonotype originated in a human donor with non-small cell lung cancer. Sequencing used non-adjacent lung tissue. CDR3 nucleotides: TGCGCCAGCAGCCGACCATTGGCCGGGGGGGCCTACGGGGAGCTGTTTTTT. It specifies CASSRPLAGGAYGELFF.